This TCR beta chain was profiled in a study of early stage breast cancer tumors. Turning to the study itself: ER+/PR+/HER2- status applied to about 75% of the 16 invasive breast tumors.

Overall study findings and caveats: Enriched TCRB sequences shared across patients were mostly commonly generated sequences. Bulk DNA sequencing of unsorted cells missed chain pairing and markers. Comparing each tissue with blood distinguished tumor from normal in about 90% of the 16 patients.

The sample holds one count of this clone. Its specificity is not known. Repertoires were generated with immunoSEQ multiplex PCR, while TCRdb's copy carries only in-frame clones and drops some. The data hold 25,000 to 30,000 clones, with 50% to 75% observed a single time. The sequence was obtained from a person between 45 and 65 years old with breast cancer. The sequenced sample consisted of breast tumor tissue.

The CDR3 region has the DNA TGTGCCAGCAGCTTGGGACGGACCACTGGAAACACCATATATTTT. Translation: CASSLGRTTGNTIYF. This rearrangement joins TRBV7-9 to TRBJ1-3, with TRBD1 as a possible D gene (5 bases). Looked up from germline, CDR1 is SEHNR and CDR2 is FQNEAQ (reference sequence). The CDR3 is made up of 15 amino acids. Trimming cost V 3 bases and J 2 bases, with 11 bases left between them.